These 27 T cell receptor beta chains originate from one sample sequenced in a study of post-analysis software for immune sequencing data. Overall study results and limits: Controls showed lower frequencies than patients for a few TRBV segments, and TRBV5-6, TRBV5-1 and TRBV20-1 were among these.

Their antigens remain unidentified. Prepared TCR beta cDNA libraries contained unique molecular identifiers. TCRdb fed the PCR reads into MiXCR, producing one record per CDR3 protein. Among about 770,000 distinct CDR3 sequences, just over 45% were seen once, and the ten largest hold 4.9%. Material for sequencing was blood. The receptors here all came from a girl between 5 and 17 years old with multiple sclerosis.

In nucleotides, the CDR3 is TGTGCCAGCAGCTCCACCGGAGGGAGCTCCTACGAGCAGTACTTC. Protein sequence: CASSSTGGSSYEQYF. The chain is built from TRBV13 and TRBJ2-7; TRBD2 is a possible D gene (6 bases). The ends were cut back, 4 bases at V and 0 bases at J, with 13 bases in the middle. The CDR3 spans 15 residues. Germline V CDR1 and CDR2: PRHDT, FYEKMQ (reference sequence).

This rearrangement joins TRBV7-9 to TRBJ2-1; D may be TRBD1 or TRBD2 (5 bases each). CDR3 length equals 14 residues. V was cut by 5 bases and J by 9 bases, with 17 bases left in between. CDR1 is SEHNR and CDR2 is FQNEAQ in the germline V gene (reference sequence). The CDR3 region is CASSLLLGDREQFF. In DNA, the CDR3 is TGTGCCAGCAGCCTCCTCCTTGGGGACCGTGAGCAGTTCTTC.

This chain joins TRBV16 and TRBJ2-1, with TRBD2 matching 13 bases. The V gene end was trimmed by 1 base and the J gene end by 5 bases; junction bases not matched to a gene: 11. CDR1 KGHSY and CDR2 FQNENV come from the germline V gene. CDR3 size: 19 residues. DNA of the CDR3: TGTGCCAGCAGCCAATTGGGACTAGCGGGAAATAGAGGGCACAATGAGCAGTTCTTC. It encodes CASSQLGLAGNRGHNEQFF.

This clonotype has only a few counts. The chain joins TRBV6-5 to TRBJ1-2; maybe TRBD1 (5 bases). Germline V gene data show CDR1 as MNHEY and CDR2 as SVGAGI. Trimming left V 7 bases short and J 6 bases short, with 15 bases between. The CDR3 is made up of 13 amino acids. DNA of the CDR3: TGTGCCAGCACCCTATCAGGGTTGAATGGCTACACCTTC. Translating gives CASTLSGLNGYTF.

This clonotype was detected once. A junction end diverges from the germline sequence, so it may reflect a read error. Here the CDR3 reads CASSPDAVQETQYF. CDR3 nucleotides: TGTGCTAGCAGCCCGGACGCCGTCCAAGAGACCCAGTACTTC. The rearrangement joins TRBV7-7 to TRBJ2-5; D unresolved. CDR1 is SSHAT, CDR2 FNYEAQ, per germline (reference sequence). CDR3 length: 14 residues.

The genes are TRBV4-3 and TRBJ2-1; 10 nucleotides agree with TRBD1. The germline CDR1 and CDR2 sequences are LGHNA and YSLEER. CDR3 length equals 14 residues. J gave up 6 bases and V 4 bases, and 3 bases lay outside the gene matches. The CDR3: CASSPWTGGNEQFF. CDR3 DNA sequence: TGCGCCAGCAGCCCCTGGACAGGGGGCAATGAGCAGTTCTTC.

This clonotype came up a few times. The chain carries TRBV12-3 or TRBV12-4 and TRBJ2-7, with TRBD2 matching over 7 bases. J gave up 2 bases and V 4 bases, and 11 bases lay outside the gene matches. This CDR3 contains 16 residues. As DNA, the CDR3 is TGTGCCAGCAGTTCACTCACAGCGGGAACGGCCTACGAGCAGTACTTC. It translates to CASSSLTAGTAYEQYF.

This sequence joins TRBV29-1 and TRBJ2-3; D uncertain. Trimming took off 2 bases at V and 2 bases at J, with 5 bases between the two ends. Germline V gives CDR1 SQVTM, CDR2 ANQGSEA. The CDR3 is made up of 12 amino acids. The CDR3: CSVEPSTDTQYF. The CDR3 coding sequence is TGCAGCGTTGAACCGTCCACAGATACGCAGTATTTT.

The chain has TRBV11-2 and TRBJ2-5, with a tentative D call TRBD2 (5 bases). The CDR3 spans 15 residues. Germline CDR1 SGHAT, CDR2 FQNNGV. V was shortened by 3 bases and J by 5 bases, with 16 bases between the two germline ends. CDR3: CASSFSGKPQETQYF. In nucleotides, the CDR3 is TGTGCCAGCAGCTTCTCCGGGAAGCCCCAGGAGACCCAGTACTTC.

The chain has TRBV20-1 and TRBJ2-6; weak D call: TRBD1 (5 bases). Germline CDR1 and CDR2: DFQATT and SNEGSKA (reference sequence). This CDR3 contains 18 residues. Trimming took off 0 bases at V and 0 bases at J, with 15 bases between the two ends. This CDR3 is CSARDRRQPHSGANVLTF. Here the CDR3 DNA reads TGCAGTGCTAGAGATCGTCGACAGCCACACTCTGGGGCCAACGTCCTGACTTTC.

The V call is TRBV19, the J call TRBJ2-4, with D possibly TRBD2 on 5 matching bases. The J call may be in error: the DNA end matches TRBJ2-7 better. Germline values: CDR1 LNHDA, CDR2 SQIVND (reference sequence). CDR3 length equals 15 residues. The DNA for the CDR3 is TGTGCCAGTAAGGTTTTCGAGGGAGATTTCTACGAGCAGTACTTC. Protein: CASKVFEGDFYEQYF.

This clonotype was counted only a few times. Written as DNA, the CDR3 is TGTGCCAGCAGCTTAGCCGGTGGGGTGGAAAAACTGTTTTTT. It yields the protein CASSLAGGVEKLFF. The rearrangement joins TRBV7-8 to TRBJ1-4; D gene ambiguous. The CDR3 is 14 residues long. CDR1 SGHVS and CDR2 FQNEAQ come from the germline V gene. V lost 0 bases and J lost 8, with 10 bases in between.

The CDR3 nucleotides are TGCGCCAGCAGCCAAGAGCAGGGGGCAGGCGAGCAGTACTTC. This gives the protein CASSQEQGAGEQYF. This chain uses TRBV4-1 with TRBJ2-5; 8 bases are a match to TRBD1. The J call may be incorrect, as the DNA end agrees better with TRBJ2-7. The CDR3 runs 14 residues. CDR1 and CDR2 (germline): MGHRA, YSYEKL.

The chain uses TRBV20-1 and TRBJ2-5; 12 bases match TRBD2. Germline CDR1 is DFQATT and CDR2 is SNEGSKA (reference sequence). Germline trimming cut 3 bases from V and 2 bases from J; bases unmatched to any gene: 4. The CDR3 is 15 residues long. The CDR3, as DNA: TGCAGTGCTAGGATGACTAGCGGGAGACAAGAGACCCAGTACTTC. Translating gives CSARMTSGRQETQYF.

This clonotype occurred a few times. The CDR3 sequence: CASGLVIADIYNEQFF. CDR3 coding DNA: TGTGCTAGTGGTTTGGTGATAGCGGATATCTACAATGAGCAGTTCTTC. The chain links TRBV12-5 to TRBJ2-1, with D perhaps TRBD2 (6 bases). V dropped 0 bases and J dropped 3 bases, with 12 bases sitting between them. The CDR3 has 16 residues. Germline values: CDR1 LGHNT, CDR2 FRNRAP.

This chain uses TRBV12-3 or TRBV12-4 with TRBJ2-4, with D perhaps matching TRBD1 (6 bases). The length of the CDR3 is 16 residues. V dropped 3 bases and J dropped 2 bases, with 14 bases sitting between them. The CDR3 region is CASSLWTAEPKNIQYF. The DNA for the CDR3 is TGTGCCAGCAGTTTGTGGACAGCGGAACCCAAAAACATTCAGTACTTC.

V is TRBV2 and J is TRBJ1-2; D is unresolved. The CDR3 spans 13 residues. Germline V gene lookup returns CDR1 SNHLY and CDR2 FYNNEI. V dropped 3 bases and J dropped 3 bases, with 8 bases sitting between them. The CDR3 nucleotides read TGTGCCAGCAGTGACACCGTTGACTATGGCTACACCTTC. Translation: CASSDTVDYGYTF.

The rearrangement joins TRBV29-1 to TRBJ2-5, with 8 bases aligning to TRBD1. Per the germline V gene, CDR1 is SQVTM and CDR2 is ANQGSEA. The CDR3 has 13 residues. With 3 bases clipped from V and 4 bases from J, the junction kept 4 bases outside the gene matches. The CDR3 is CSVEDRVIETQYF. The CDR3 nucleotides read TGCAGCGTTGAGGACAGGGTAATAGAGACCCAGTACTTC.

This clonotype was observed a handful of times. The chain uses TRBV20-1 and TRBJ1-2; D gene uncertain. CDR3 length equals 11 residues. V shed 3 bases and J shed 7 bases, with 9 bases lying between them. In germline, CDR1 is DFQATT, CDR2 SNEGSKA (reference sequence). CDR3 in DNA: TGCAGTGCTAGCAAAAATGGTGGCTACACCTTC. This encodes CSASKNGGYTF.

This sequence joins TRBV9 and TRBJ2-4, with a possible D match to TRBD2 (5 bases). This CDR3 region has 15 residues. The germline V gene has CDR1 SGDLS and CDR2 YYNGEE. V was trimmed by 0 bases and J by 1 base, leaving 8 bases between them. In nucleotides, the CDR3 is TGTGCCAGCAGCGTAGGGTCGGGGGCCAAAAACATTCAGTACTTC. This translates into CASSVGSGAKNIQYF.

The V and J genes are TRBV21-1 and TRBJ2-3; the table calls TRBD2, which could not be checked here. TRBV21-1 is reported as a pseudogene. The CDR3 extends over 17 amino acids. CDR3 amino acids: CASSIGPGTRGTDTQYF. DNA of the CDR3: TGTGCCAGCAGCATTGGACCCGGGACTAGGGGCACAGATACGCAGTATTTT.

CDR3 residues: CAISESGGLAGTQYF. In nucleotides, the CDR3 is TGTGCCATCAGTGAGTCTGGGGGACTAGCGGGGACGCAGTATTTT. The chain couples TRBV10-3 to TRBJ2-3, with 13 nucleotides matching TRBD2. Per the germline V gene, CDR1 is ENHRY and CDR2 is SYGVKD. This CDR3 has 15 residues. The ends lost 0 bases at V and 9 bases at J; junction bases unmatched: 3.

V gene TRBV2 combines with J gene TRBJ2-4, with D unclear. V lost 0 bases and J lost 0, with 6 bases in between. Germline CDR1 is SNHLY and CDR2 is FYNNEI. There are 15 residues in the CDR3. The CDR3 DNA is TGTGCCAGCAGTGAAGCCCGGACAGCCAAAAACATTCAGTACTTC. Amino acid sequence: CASSEARTAKNIQYF.

This clonotype has just one count. CDR3 residues: CASSQDSGPNTEAFF. The CDR3 bases are TGCGCCAGCAGCCAAGATAGTGGACCGAACACTGAAGCTTTCTTT. The genes are TRBV4-3 and TRBJ1-1; no clear D. The V end lost 0 bases, the J end lost 1 base, and 9 bases lay between the germline ends. The CDR3 has 15 amino acids. Germline CDR1 reads LGHNA; CDR2 reads YSLEER.

V and J are TRBV20-1 and TRBJ2-3, with 11 bases fitting TRBD1. The V gene end was trimmed by 0 bases and the J gene end by 4 bases; junction bases not matched to a gene: 9. The germline gives CDR1 DFQATT, CDR2 SNEGSKA (reference sequence). This CDR3 contains 17 residues. CDR3 DNA: TGCAGTGCTAGAGATCCGGGGACAGGGGGATACGCAGATACGCAGTATTTT. The encoded protein is CSARDPGTGGYADTQYF.

This chain uses TRBV4-2 with TRBJ2-7; maybe TRBD1 (7 bases). Between the trimmed V and J ends, which lost 3 bases and 1 base, there was a span of 19 bases. Germline V gene sequence: CDR1 LGHNA, CDR2 YNFKEQ. The CDR3 has 17 residues. The CDR3 sequence is CASSQGGTADISYEQYF. The CDR3 DNA reads as TGTGCCAGCAGCCAGGGCGGGACAGCAGATATATCCTACGAGCAGTACTTC.

The rearrangement uses TRBV29-1 and TRBJ1-5; 11 positions agree with TRBD1. The germline V gene has CDR1 SQVTM and CDR2 ANQGSEA. The CDR3 contains 13 residues. J gave up 7 bases and V 6 bases, and 5 bases lay outside the gene matches. The CDR3 loop reads CSVGQGVGQPQHF. The DNA for the CDR3 is TGCAGCGTGGGACAGGGGGTGGGCCAGCCCCAGCATTTT.